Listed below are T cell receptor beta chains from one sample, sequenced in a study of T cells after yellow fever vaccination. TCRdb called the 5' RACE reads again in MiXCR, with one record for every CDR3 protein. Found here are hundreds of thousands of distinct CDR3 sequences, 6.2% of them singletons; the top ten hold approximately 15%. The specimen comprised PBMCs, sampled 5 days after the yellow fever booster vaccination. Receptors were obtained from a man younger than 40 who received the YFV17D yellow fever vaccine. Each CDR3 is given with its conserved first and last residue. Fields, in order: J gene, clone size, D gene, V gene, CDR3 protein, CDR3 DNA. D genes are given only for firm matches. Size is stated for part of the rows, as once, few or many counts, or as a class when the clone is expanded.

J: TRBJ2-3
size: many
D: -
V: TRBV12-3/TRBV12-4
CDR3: CASRMPGQRTDTQYF
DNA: TGTGCCAGCAGAATGCCGGGCCAACGGACAGATACGCAGTATTTT

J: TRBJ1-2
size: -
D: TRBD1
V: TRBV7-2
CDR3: CASSLARGAGGYTF
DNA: TGTGCCAGCAGCTTAGCCAGGGGGGCGGGTGGCTACACCTTC

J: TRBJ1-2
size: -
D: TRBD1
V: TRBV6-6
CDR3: CASGGQGFGYTF
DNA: TGTGCCAGCGGCGGACAGGGTTTTGGCTACACCTTC

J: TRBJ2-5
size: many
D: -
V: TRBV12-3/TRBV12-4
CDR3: CASTTSYQETQYF
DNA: TGTGCCAGCACAACAAGCTACCAAGAGACCCAGTACTTC

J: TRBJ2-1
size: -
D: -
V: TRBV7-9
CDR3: CASSSLERARYNEQFF
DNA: TGTGCCAGCAGCTCCCTCGAAAGGGCCAGGTACAATGAGCAGTTCTTC

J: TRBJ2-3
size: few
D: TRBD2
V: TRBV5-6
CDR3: CASSLGLATSTDTQYF
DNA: TGTGCCAGCAGCTTGGGACTAGCCACTAGCACAGATACGCAGTATTTT

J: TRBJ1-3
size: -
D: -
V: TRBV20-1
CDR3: CSALTPSSGNTIYF
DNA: TGCAGTGCCTTGACACCGAGCTCTGGAAACACCATATATTTT

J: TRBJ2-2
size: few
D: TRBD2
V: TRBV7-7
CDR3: CASSSSGSRTGELFF
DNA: TGTGCTAGCAGCTCCAGCGGGAGTCGCACCGGGGAGCTGTTTTTT

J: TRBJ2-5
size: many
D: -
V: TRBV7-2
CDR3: CASSLSETQYF
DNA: TGTGCCAGCAGCTTGTCGGAGACCCAGTACTTC

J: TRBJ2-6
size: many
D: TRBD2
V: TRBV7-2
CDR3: CASASSGNVGANVLTF
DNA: TGTGCCAGCGCCTCTAGCGGGAATGTCGGGGCCAACGTCCTGACTTTC

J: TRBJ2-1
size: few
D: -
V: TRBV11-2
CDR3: CASSFEEYNEQFF
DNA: TGTGCCAGCAGCTTTGAAGAGTACAATGAGCAGTTCTTC

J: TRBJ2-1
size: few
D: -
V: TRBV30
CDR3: CAWRSTGAYNEQFF
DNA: TGTGCCTGGAGATCGACAGGAGCCTACAATGAGCAGTTCTTC

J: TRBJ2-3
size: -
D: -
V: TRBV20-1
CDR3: CSGRGLTDTQYF
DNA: TGCAGTGGACGGGGCCTCACAGATACGCAGTATTTT

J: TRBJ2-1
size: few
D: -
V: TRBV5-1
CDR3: CASSLVGQEYNEQFF
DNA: TGCGCCAGCAGCTTGGTGGGGCAGGAGTACAATGAGCAGTTCTTC

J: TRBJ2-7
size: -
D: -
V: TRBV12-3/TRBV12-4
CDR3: CASSLYGTPGEQYF
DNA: TGTGCCAGCAGTTTATATGGGACCCCGGGCGAGCAGTACTTC

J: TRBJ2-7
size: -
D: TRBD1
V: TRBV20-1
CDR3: CSARLTGASYEQYF
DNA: TGCAGTGCTAGATTGACAGGGGCATCCTACGAGCAGTACTTC

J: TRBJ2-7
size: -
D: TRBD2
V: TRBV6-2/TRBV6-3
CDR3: CATLNPGLAAAEQYF
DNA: TGTGCCACTCTAAATCCGGGACTAGCCGCCGCCGAGCAGTACTTC

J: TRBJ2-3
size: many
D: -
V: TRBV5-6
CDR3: CASSFGGSADTQYF
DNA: TGTGCCAGCAGCTTTGGGGGGAGCGCAGATACGCAGTATTTT

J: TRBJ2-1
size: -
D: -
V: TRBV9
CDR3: CASSGGEGFRNEQFF
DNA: TGTGCCAGCAGCGGGGGTGAAGGTTTTCGAAATGAGCAGTTCTTC

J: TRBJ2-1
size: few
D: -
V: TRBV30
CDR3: CAWSVRPSSYNEQFF
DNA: TGTGCCTGGAGTGTACGACCGAGCTCCTACAATGAGCAGTTCTTC

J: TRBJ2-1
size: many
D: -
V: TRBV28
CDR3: CASSLKNEQFF
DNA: TGTGCCAGCAGTTTAAAGAATGAGCAGTTCTTC

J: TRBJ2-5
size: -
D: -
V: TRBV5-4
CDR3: CASSPGSLAPQETQYF
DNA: TGTGCCAGCAGTCCGGGTAGCCTAGCTCCACAAGAGACCCAGTACTTC

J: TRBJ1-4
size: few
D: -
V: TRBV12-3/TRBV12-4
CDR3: CASTIAGDATNEKLFF
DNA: TGTGCCAGCACTATTGCGGGAGATGCAACTAATGAAAAACTGTTTTTT

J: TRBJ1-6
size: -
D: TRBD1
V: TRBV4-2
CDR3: CASSHQGRQGESPLHF
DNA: TGTGCCAGCAGCCATCAAGGCCGACAGGGAGAATCACCCCTCCACTTT

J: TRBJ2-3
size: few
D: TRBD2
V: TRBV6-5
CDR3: CASSYSRTSGSTDTQYF
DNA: TGTGCCAGCAGTTACTCGAGGACTAGCGGGAGCACAGATACGCAGTATTTT

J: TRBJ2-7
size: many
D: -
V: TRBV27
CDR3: CASSYGTELYEQYF
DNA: TGTGCCAGCAGTTACGGGACGGAACTCTACGAGCAGTACTTC

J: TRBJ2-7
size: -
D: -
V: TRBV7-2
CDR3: CASSPAPQGGSYEQYF
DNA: TGTGCCAGCAGCCCCGCCCCCCAGGGGGGCTCCTACGAGCAGTACTTC

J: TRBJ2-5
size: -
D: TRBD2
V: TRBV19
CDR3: CASSLRTSGGNGQYF
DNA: TGTGCCAGTAGTCTCCGGACTAGCGGGGGAAACGGCCAGTACTTC

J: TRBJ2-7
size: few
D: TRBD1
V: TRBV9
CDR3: CASSVGTGGSEQYF
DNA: TGTGCCAGCAGCGTGGGGACAGGGGGGAGCGAGCAGTACTTC

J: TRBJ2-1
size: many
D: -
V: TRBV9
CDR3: CASSVPSQGNEQFF
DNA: TGTGCCAGCAGCGTACCTAGTCAGGGGAATGAGCAGTTCTTC

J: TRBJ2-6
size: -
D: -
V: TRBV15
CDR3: CATSRVSGANVLTF
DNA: TGTGCCACCAGCAGAGTTTCCGGGGCCAACGTCCTGACTTTC

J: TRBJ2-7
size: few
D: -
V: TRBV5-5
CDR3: CASRPDTYEQYF
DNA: TGTGCCAGCAGACCGGACACCTACGAGCAGTACTTC

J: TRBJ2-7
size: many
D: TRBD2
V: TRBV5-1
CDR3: CASSLGPSGRTMSYEQYF
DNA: TGCGCCAGCAGCTTGGGTCCTAGCGGGAGGACGATGTCCTACGAGCAGTACTTC

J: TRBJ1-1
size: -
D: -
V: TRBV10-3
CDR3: CAISDRGTEAFF
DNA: TGTGCCATCAGTGACCGGGGTACTGAAGCTTTCTTT

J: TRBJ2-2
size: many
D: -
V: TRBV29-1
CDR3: CSVEDPQFANTGELFF
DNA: TGCAGCGTTGAAGATCCCCAGTTCGCGAACACCGGGGAGCTGTTTTTT

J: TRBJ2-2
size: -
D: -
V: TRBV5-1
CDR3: CASSPGYRSPTGELFF
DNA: TGCGCCAGCAGCCCCGGATATAGGTCTCCGACCGGGGAGCTGTTTTTT

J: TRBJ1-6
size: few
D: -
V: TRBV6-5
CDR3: CASSYLSGTAYNSPLHF
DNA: TGTGCCAGCAGTTACTTATCCGGGACGGCGTATAATTCACCCCTCCACTTT

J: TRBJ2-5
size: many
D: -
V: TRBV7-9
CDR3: CASSSAGPSTQYF
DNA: TGTGCCAGCAGCTCCGCTGGACCCTCTACCCAGTACTTC

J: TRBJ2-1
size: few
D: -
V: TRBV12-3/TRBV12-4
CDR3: CASSRGSNNNEQFF
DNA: TGTGCCAGCAGTAGAGGGAGTAATAACAATGAGCAGTTCTTC

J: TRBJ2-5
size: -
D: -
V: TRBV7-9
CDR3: CASRTDIQETQYF
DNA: TGTGCCAGCAGAACGGACATCCAAGAGACCCAGTACTTC

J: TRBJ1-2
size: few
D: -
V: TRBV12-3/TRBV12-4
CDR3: CASSLGRWGYTF
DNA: TGTGCCAGCAGTTTGGGCAGGTGGGGCTACACCTTC

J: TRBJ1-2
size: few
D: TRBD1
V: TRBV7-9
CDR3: CASSSSAGQGGYTF
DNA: TGTGCCAGCAGCTCTAGTGCGGGACAGGGAGGCTACACCTTC

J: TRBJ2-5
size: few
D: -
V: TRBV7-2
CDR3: CASSLYTGTLDF
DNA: TGTGCCAGCAGCTTATATACGGGGACTTTGGACTTC

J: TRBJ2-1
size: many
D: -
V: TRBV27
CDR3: CASSLTHRDEQFF
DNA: TGTGCCAGCAGTTTAACCCACAGGGATGAGCAGTTCTTC

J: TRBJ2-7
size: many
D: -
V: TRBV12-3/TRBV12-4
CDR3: CASSLRQGRTQYEQYF
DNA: TGTGCCAGCAGTTTACGTCAGGGGCGTACCCAATACGAGCAGTACTTC

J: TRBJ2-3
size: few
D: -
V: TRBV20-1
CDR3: CSARDTNAGRNTQYF
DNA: TGCAGTGCTAGAGATACCAACGCGGGAAGGAATACGCAGTATTTT

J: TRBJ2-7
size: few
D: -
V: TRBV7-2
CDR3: CASSLGQPEQYF
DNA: TGTGCCAGCAGCTTAGGACAGCCCGAGCAGTACTTC

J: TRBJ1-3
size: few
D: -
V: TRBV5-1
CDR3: CASSLEDSTGNTIYF
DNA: TGCGCCAGCAGCTTGGAGGATTCCACTGGAAACACCATATATTTT

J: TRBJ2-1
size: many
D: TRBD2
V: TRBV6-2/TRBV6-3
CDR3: CASSYYIGTGGSEQFF
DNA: TGTGCCAGCAGTTACTATATCGGGACGGGAGGGAGTGAGCAGTTCTTC

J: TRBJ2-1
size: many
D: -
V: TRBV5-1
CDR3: CASIPGASSYNEQFF
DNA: TGCGCCAGCATTCCGGGGGCTAGCTCCTACAATGAGCAGTTCTTC